A few counts support the clone carrying this TCR beta chain. Source study methods: Estimation of nucleated cell counts relied on the amplification of reference gene primers. Produced via immunoSEQ multiplex PCR; TCRdb's table is partial and in-frame only. The V and J calls and the clone size are those of that table, but D and trimming were determined from the DNA. The sample holds approximately 330,000 clones; approximately 89% are singletons and the top ten take around 9%. The sample originates from a study of blood T cell repertoires in COVID-19. The overall study: Specimens from acute and convalescent COVID-19 originated in the United States, Italy and Spain.

V was shortened by 1 base and J by 4 bases, with 11 bases between the two germline ends. CDR1 is MGHRA and CDR2 is YSYEKL in the germline V gene. The CDR3 covers 15 residues. Two negative PCRs, clearance, or symptom resolution had been documented for recovered Cohort 3 donors. This chain connects TRBV4-1 to TRBJ1-3, with D possibly TRBD1 on 5 matching bases. The source of this sequence is a woman younger than 45 who had recovered from COVID-19. The sequenced sample consisted of PBMCs or T cells enriched from blood (not recorded which). CDR3 in amino acids: CASSQVVTEGNTIYF. CDR3 bases: TGCGCCAGCAGCCAAGTCGTGACAGAAGGAAACACCATATATTTT.